This TCR beta chain emerged from a study of T cell responses to AZD1222 COVID-19 vaccine. Study conclusions and caveats: Variant regions that are unmutated are reportedly the target of nearly half of spike-specific TCRs. Samples come after the peak T cell response, not at day 14. Possibly, clonal diversity was underestimated; donors were largely white British and included more females. Seropositive status at baseline applied to only five or six AZD1222 recipients.

The CDR3 spans 15 residues. Germline lookup yields CDR1 SGHTA and CDR2 FQGNSA. The V and J ends lost 8 bases and 0 bases respectively, with 11 bases between them. This clone was seen once. The target antigen is unknown. Repertoires were generated with immunoSEQ multiplex PCR, while TCRdb's copy carries only in-frame clones and drops some. This sample has some 190,000 clones; more than 80% occur once, and the top ten carry 6.9%. The chain joins TRBV7-2 to TRBJ2-6; no clear D gene. The specimen was peripheral blood, collected on day 0 of AZD1222 vaccination. The TCR sequence derives from an adult in good health. The CDR3 coding sequence is TGTGCCAGCCATCAAGGGAACTCTGGGGCCAACGTCCTGACTTTC. This encodes CASHQGNSGANVLTF.